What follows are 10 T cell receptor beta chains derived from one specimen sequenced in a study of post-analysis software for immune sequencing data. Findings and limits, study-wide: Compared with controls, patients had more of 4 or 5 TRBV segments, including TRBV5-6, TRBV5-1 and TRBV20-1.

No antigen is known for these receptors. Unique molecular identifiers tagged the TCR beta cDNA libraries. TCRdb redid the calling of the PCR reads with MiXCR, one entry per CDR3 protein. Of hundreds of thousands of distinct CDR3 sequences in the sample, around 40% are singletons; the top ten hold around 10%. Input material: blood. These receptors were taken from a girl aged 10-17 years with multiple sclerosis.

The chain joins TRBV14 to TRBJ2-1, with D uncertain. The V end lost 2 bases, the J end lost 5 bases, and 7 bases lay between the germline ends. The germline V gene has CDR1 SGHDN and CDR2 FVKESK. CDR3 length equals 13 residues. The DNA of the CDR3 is TGTGCCAGCAGCCAACCCGCGGACAATGAGCAGTTCTTC. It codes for CASSQPADNEQFF.

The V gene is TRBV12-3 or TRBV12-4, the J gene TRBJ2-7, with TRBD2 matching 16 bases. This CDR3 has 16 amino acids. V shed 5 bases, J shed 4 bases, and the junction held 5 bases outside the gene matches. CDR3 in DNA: TGTGCCAGCAGTCTCGGGACTAGCGGGGGGGAGTACGAGCAGTACTTC. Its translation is CASSLGTSGGEYEQYF.

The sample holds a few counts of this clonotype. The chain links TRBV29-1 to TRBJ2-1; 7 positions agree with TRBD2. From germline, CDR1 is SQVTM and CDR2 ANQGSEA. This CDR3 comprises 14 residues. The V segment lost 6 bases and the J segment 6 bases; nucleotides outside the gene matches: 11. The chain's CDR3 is CSVLTSRGINEQFF. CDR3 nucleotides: TGCAGCGTATTGACTAGCCGTGGAATCAATGAGCAGTTCTTC.

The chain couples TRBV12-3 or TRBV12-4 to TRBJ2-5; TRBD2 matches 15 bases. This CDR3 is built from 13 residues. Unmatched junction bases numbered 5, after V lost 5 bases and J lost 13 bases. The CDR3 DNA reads TGTGCCAGCAGTACTGGACTAGCGGGAGGGTGGTACTTC. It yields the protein CASSTGLAGGWYF.

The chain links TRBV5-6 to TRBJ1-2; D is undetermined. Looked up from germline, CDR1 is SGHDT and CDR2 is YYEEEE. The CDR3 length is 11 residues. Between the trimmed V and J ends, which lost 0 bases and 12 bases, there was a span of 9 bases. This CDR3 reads CASSLALSHTF. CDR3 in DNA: TGTGCCAGCAGCTTGGCTTTGAGTCACACCTTC.

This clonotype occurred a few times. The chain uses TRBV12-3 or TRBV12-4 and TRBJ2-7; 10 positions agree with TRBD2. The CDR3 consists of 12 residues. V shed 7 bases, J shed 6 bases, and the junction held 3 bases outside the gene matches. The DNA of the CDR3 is TGTGCCAGCACGCTAGCGGGAGCCGAGCAGTACTTC. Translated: CASTLAGAEQYF.

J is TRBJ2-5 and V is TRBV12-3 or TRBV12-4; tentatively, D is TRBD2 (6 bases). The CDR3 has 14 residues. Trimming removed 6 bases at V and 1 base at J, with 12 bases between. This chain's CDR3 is CASRYGTRQETQYF. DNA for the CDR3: TGTGCCAGCAGATACGGGACTCGCCAAGAGACCCAGTACTTC.

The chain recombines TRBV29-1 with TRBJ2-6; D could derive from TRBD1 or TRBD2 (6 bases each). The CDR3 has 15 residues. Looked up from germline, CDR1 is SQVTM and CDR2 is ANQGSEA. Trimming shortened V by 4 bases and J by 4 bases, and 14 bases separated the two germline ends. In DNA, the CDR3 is TGCAGCGTTGGGTATCGGGGGCCCGGGGCCAACGTCCTGACTTTC. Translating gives CSVGYRGPGANVLTF.

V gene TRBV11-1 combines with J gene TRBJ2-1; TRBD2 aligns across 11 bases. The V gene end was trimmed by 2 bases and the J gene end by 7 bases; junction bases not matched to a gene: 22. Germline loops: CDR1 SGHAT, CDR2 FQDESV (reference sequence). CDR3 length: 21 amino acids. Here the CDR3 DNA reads TGTGCCAGCAGCTTAAAGTGGTCGGGTAGCGGGAGGGCCGTAAGATTGAATGAGCAGTTCTTC. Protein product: CASSLKWSGSGRAVRLNEQFF. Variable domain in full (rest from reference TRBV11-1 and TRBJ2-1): EAEVAQSPRYKITEKSQAVAFWCDPISGHATLYWYRQILGQGPELLVQFQDESVVDDSQLPKDRFSAERLKGVDSTLKIQPAELGDSAMYLCASSLKWSGSGRAVRLNEQFFGPGTRLTVL.

CDR3 DNA: TGTGCCAGCAGTCCCAAGACTAGCGGGTGGGAGGATGAGCAGTTCTTC. This sequence encodes CASSPKTSGWEDEQFF. The chain carries TRBV12-3 or TRBV12-4 and TRBJ2-1; 10 bases map to TRBD2. V trimming: 5 bases; J trimming: 8 bases; junction bases outside the gene matches: 12. The CDR3 spans 16 residues.